A single sample gave rise to the 30 T cell receptor beta chains below, sequenced in a study of Graves' ophthalmopathy and Graves' hyperthyroidism (dated by TCRdb to 2017 to 2018). The reads were generated on an Illumina HiSeq 2000. For repertoire sequencing, the TCR beta CDR3 regions were amplified from RNA transcripts. The first round of RT-PCR was done with HTBI primers and the Qiagen OneStep RT-PCR kit, and was followed by a second round of multiplex PCR, then size selection and purification. TCRdb trimmed the raw reads at Q25, called clones with MiXCR and kept productive beta chains. One record per CDR3 amino acid sequence lists the most common genes and DNA. This sample is represented by roughly 610,000 distinct CDR3 sequences; roughly 20% of them were singletons. Jointly, the top ten make up more than 5.5% of the sample. Sequencing used peripheral blood. Receptors were obtained from a young woman with stable Graves' hyperthyroidism. Some clones in this sample may be carry-over from other donors' samples. Donor details come from another sample of the same person, matched by shared clones.

The chain uses TRBV4-2 and TRBJ2-5; D is perhaps TRBD1 (5 bases). CDR3 length: 15 residues. Trimming shortened V by 0 bases and J by 3 bases, and 11 bases separated the two germline ends. Germline V gene sequence: CDR1 LGHNA, CDR2 YNFKEQ. The CDR3 DNA reads as TGTGCCAGCAGCCAAGAGGACATCCACGAAGAGACCCAGTACTTC. Translation: CASSQEDIHEETQYF.

This clonotype has ten or more counts. The rearrangement uses TRBV6-1 and TRBJ1-6, with D maybe TRBD1 (5 bases). The CDR3 length is 13 residues. Germline assignment: CDR1 MNHNS and CDR2 SASEGT. Trimming pared 7 bases from V and 7 bases from J, leaving 11 bases between. CDR3 amino acids: CASMDTSNSPLHF. The DNA for the CDR3 is TGTGCCAGCATGGACACATCCAATTCACCCCTCCACTTT.

The chain combines TRBV6-1 with TRBJ2-7, with TRBD2 matching over 7 bases. The V and J ends lost 4 bases and 6 bases, in that order; junction bases with no gene match: 9. This CDR3 is built from 14 residues. Germline V lookup: CDR1 MNHNS, CDR2 SASEGT. CDR3 region: CASSALGGVGEQYF. CDR3 bases: TGTGCCAGCAGTGCGCTTGGGGGGGTGGGCGAGCAGTACTTC.

This clonotype was seen ten or more times. The chain employs TRBV27 and TRBJ2-5; 14 nucleotides align to TRBD2. The germline V gene encodes CDR1 MNHEY and CDR2 SMNVEV (reference sequence). The trim removed 2 bases at V and 1 base at J, leaving 9 bases unmatched. CDR3 size: 19 residues. The CDR3 DNA reads as TGTGCCAGCAGTTTACACCTAGGGACTAGCGGGGGACTCCAAGAGACCCAGTACTTC. Translated: CASSLHLGTSGGLQETQYF.

The chain joins TRBV24-1 to TRBJ1-1, with TRBD1 as a possible D gene (6 bases). Germline V lookup: CDR1 KGHDR, CDR2 SFDVKD. The ends were cut back, 4 bases at V and 6 bases at J, with 11 bases in the middle. There are 13 residues in the CDR3. The CDR3 region is CATSDQRGAEAFF. The CDR3 DNA sequence: TGTGCCACCAGTGACCAAAGGGGGGCTGAAGCTTTCTTT.

This clonotype was observed many times. The chain is built from TRBV27 and TRBJ2-7; TRBD1 matches at 8 bases. The V and J ends lost 4 bases and 5 bases, in that order; junction bases with no gene match: 7. CDR3 length: 14 residues. CDR1 is MNHEY and CDR2 is SMNVEV in the germline V gene (reference sequence). The CDR3 bases are TGTGCCAGCAGTTATAACAGGGGGAACCACGAGCAGTACTTC. Protein: CASSYNRGNHEQYF.

The chain recombines TRBV12-3 or TRBV12-4 with TRBJ2-7, with a tentative D call TRBD1 (5 bases). Trimming took 3 bases from V and 7 from J, leaving 16 bases between them. The CDR3 extends over 14 amino acids. CDR3 sequence reads: CASSFGGQGREQYF. For the CDR3, the DNA is TGTGCCAGCAGTTTCGGTGGCCAGGGTCGGGAGCAGTACTTC.

This clonotype turned up a few times. Germline and junction disagree at one end, which may indicate a read error. The chain is built from TRBV28 and TRBJ2-2; a weak D match, TRBD2 (5 bases). The CDR3 covers 15 residues. Germline loops: CDR1 MDHEN, CDR2 SYDVKM. The CDR3 sequence: CASRAQTYSTGELVF. Written as DNA, the CDR3 is TGTGCCAGCAGAGCTCAAACCTATTCCACCGGGGAACTGGTTTTT.

This rearrangement joins TRBV25-1 to TRBJ2-7; 7 bases fit TRBD1. The CDR3 runs to 15 residues. The junction had 10 bases not matched to a gene; V was cut back by 6 bases and J by 2 bases. Germline assignment: CDR1 MGHDK and CDR2 SYGVNS. DNA of the CDR3: TGTGCCAGCAGCGTTAACCGGGACAGCCCCTACGAGCAGTACTTC. Its translation: CASSVNRDSPYEQYF.

This clonotype was recorded many times. The rearrangement joins TRBV11-2 to TRBJ1-5; no clear D gene. V shed 8 bases and J shed 3 bases, with 20 bases lying between them. The germline CDR1 and CDR2 sequences are SGHAT and FQNNGV. The CDR3 covers 16 residues. Here the CDR3 DNA reads TGTGCCAGCTGCCGCGGACTGGCACACGACAATCAGCCCCAGCATTTT. It specifies CASCRGLAHDNQPQHF.

The chain recombines TRBV24-1 with TRBJ2-3; unclear D gene. CDR1 is KGHDR, CDR2 SFDVKD, per germline. Trimming shortened V by 7 bases and J by 3 bases, and 10 bases separated the two germline ends. CDR3 size: 13 residues. CDR3 DNA: TGTGCCACCAGACCCGAGTGGACAGATACGCAGTATTTT. It specifies CATRPEWTDTQYF.

This clonotype has at least ten counts. The chain has TRBV12-3 or TRBV12-4 and TRBJ1-6; D call uncertain. V shed 2 bases and J shed 10 bases, with 6 bases lying between them. This CDR3 is built from 12 residues. The chain's CDR3 is CASSLRGSPLHF. CDR3 sequence (DNA): TGTGCCAGCAGTTTACGAGGGTCACCCCTCCACTTT.

The CDR3 nucleotides are TGTGCCAGCGGGGACAGGGCGGACATTCAGTACTTC. Amino acid sequence: CASGDRADIQYF. The chain employs TRBV2 and TRBJ2-4, with TRBD1 matching over 9 bases. Germline lookup yields CDR1 SNHLY and CDR2 FYNNEI. V gave up 8 bases and J gave up 8 bases; unmatched junction bases: 4. This CDR3 region has 12 residues.

The V and J genes are TRBV20-1 and TRBJ1-2; D is unresolved. Deletions cut 0 bases from V and 3 bases from J, with 8 bases between. This CDR3 is 13 amino acids long. CDR1 and CDR2 from the germline V gene are DFQATT and SNEGSKA (reference sequence). CDR3 region: CSARDGSYYGYTF. The DNA for the CDR3 is TGCAGTGCTAGAGATGGGTCCTACTATGGCTACACCTTC.

The CDR3 is CASTAGGLEQYF. The CDR3 DNA reads TGTGCCAGCACAGCAGGGGGCCTCGAGCAGTACTTC. The gene calls are TRBV2 and TRBJ2-7; TRBD1 aligns across 8 bases. Germline CDR1 is SNHLY and CDR2 is FYNNEI. This CDR3 is 12 amino acids long. V shed 7 bases, J shed 6 bases, and the junction held 5 bases outside the gene matches.

This clonotype appeared many times. J is TRBJ1-2 and V is TRBV2, with TRBD1 matching over 7 bases. The germline V gene has CDR1 SNHLY and CDR2 FYNNEI. The V gene end was trimmed by 10 bases and the J gene end by 1 base; junction bases not matched to a gene: 6. The CDR3 extends over 13 amino acids. The CDR3, as DNA: TGTGCCAAAAACCGACAGGGTAACTATGGCTACACCTTC. Its protein product is CAKNRQGNYGYTF.

The table lists this clonotype with many counts. V is TRBV29-1 and J is TRBJ1-2; 7 positions match TRBD1. The CDR3 consists of 14 residues. Germline V gene data show CDR1 as SQVTM and CDR2 as ANQGSEA. Germline trimming cut 5 bases from V and 7 bases from J; bases unmatched to any gene: 13. The CDR3 DNA follows: TGCAGCGTTCCCGACCAGACAGGGCGAGGTGGCTACACCTTC. Its translation: CSVPDQTGRGGYTF.

At least ten counts were recorded for this clonotype. V gene TRBV3-1 combines with J gene TRBJ2-2, with 9 bases matching TRBD1. The CDR3 contains 16 residues. Germline trimming cut 0 bases from V and 5 bases from J; bases unmatched to any gene: 4. CDR1 is LGHDT, CDR2 YNNKEL, per germline (reference sequence). In nucleotides, the CDR3 is TGTGCCAGCAGCCAAGAGGGGACAGGGAAAACCGGGGAGCTGTTTTTT. Encoded protein: CASSQEGTGKTGELFF.

The rearrangement links TRBV11-2 to TRBJ2-7; D ambiguous. The V end was cut by 5 bases, the J end by 6 bases, with 11 bases between. The CDR3 loop spans 12 amino acids. CDR1 is SGHAT and CDR2 is FQNNGV in the germline V gene. The CDR3 sequence is CASSPTGSEQYF. CDR3 nucleotide sequence: TGTGCCAGCAGCCCAACCGGCAGCGAGCAGTACTTC.

This clonotype was picked up a small number of times. V gene TRBV18 combines with J gene TRBJ1-2, with unresolved D. The CDR3 length is 14 residues. From germline, CDR1 is KGHSH and CDR2 LQKENI. V gave up 3 bases and J gave up 4 bases, with 12 bases separating them. The CDR3 coding sequence is TGTGCCAGCTCACCCCCCGGTGGGATCTATGGCTACACCTTC. It translates to CASSPPGGIYGYTF.

V gene TRBV25-1 combines with J gene TRBJ2-2; TRBD1 might be the D (6 bases). Looked up from germline, CDR1 is MGHDK and CDR2 is SYGVNS. V was trimmed by 6 bases and J by 5 bases, leaving 22 bases between them. The CDR3 is 17 amino acids. CDR3 DNA: TGTGCCAGCAGAGGCACCCTGTGGGGGCCGTGGACCGGGGAGCTGTTTTTT. Encoded protein: CASRGTLWGPWTGELFF.

This clonotype was observed many times. The chain combines TRBV28 with TRBJ2-7, with 7 bases aligning to TRBD2. The V segment lost 7 bases and the J segment 3 bases; nucleotides outside the gene matches: 9. This CDR3 contains 14 residues. Germline V lookup: CDR1 MDHEN, CDR2 SYDVKM. CDR3 bases: TGTGCCAGCAAGGTGGGGGGGTCCATCTACGAGCAGTACTTC. Its translation is CASKVGGSIYEQYF.

This clonotype was seen a few times. J is TRBJ2-7 and V is TRBV30, with D possibly TRBD2 on 6 matching bases. Trimming removed 6 bases at V and 7 bases at J, with 16 bases between. The germline V gene has CDR1 GTSNPN and CDR2 SVGIG (reference sequence). The CDR3 has 12 amino acids. The CDR3 nucleotides are TGTGCCTGCCAGGTAGGGGCGGGGGAGCAGTACTTC. It specifies CACQVGAGEQYF.

This clonotype was seen many times. This chain connects TRBV2 to TRBJ1-6, with D possibly TRBD1 on 6 matching bases. Looked up from germline, CDR1 is SNHLY and CDR2 is FYNNEI. V was cut by 4 bases and J by 10 bases, with 14 bases left in between. This CDR3 spans 14 amino acids. The CDR3 nucleotides are TGTGCCAGCAGTGGGACAGCGGGGGAGTCACCCCTCCACTTT. Protein product: CASSGTAGESPLHF. Using reference TRBV2 and TRBJ1-6 for the parts outside the CDR3, the full variable domain is EPEVTQTPSHQVTQMGQEVILRCVPISNHLYFYWYRQILGQKVEFLVSFYNNEISEKSEIFDDQFSVERPDGSNFTLKIRSTKLEDSAMYFCASSGTAGESPLHFGNGTRLTVT.

The gene calls are TRBV24-1 and TRBJ2-5, with a tentative D call TRBD1 (6 bases). This CDR3 is 15 amino acids long. The germline V gene has CDR1 KGHDR and CDR2 SFDVKD. V was clipped by 7 bases and J by 4 bases, with 18 bases between them. The CDR3 bases are TGTGCCACCAGCGGAGTAGGGGGTCCATCAGAGACCCAGTACTTC. This sequence encodes CATSGVGGPSETQYF.

The chain joins TRBV6-5 to TRBJ1-1; D is unclear. V was trimmed by 4 bases and J by 5 bases, leaving 11 bases between them. The CDR3 totals 13 residues. Per germline, CDR1 MNHEY and CDR2 SVGAGI. DNA for the CDR3: TGTGCCAGCAGTTTTAGGGAATTTACTGAAGCTTTCTTT. Its protein is CASSFREFTEAFF.

The sample holds many counts of this clonotype. This chain joins TRBV6-2 or TRBV6-3 and TRBJ1-1, with 8 bases that match TRBD1. Germline CDR1 and CDR2: MNHEY and SVGEGT. The CDR3 length is 14 residues. V was pared by 6 bases and J by 3 bases, with 6 bases of the junction left unmatched. The CDR3 spells CASRLGQVYTEAFF. As DNA, the CDR3 is TGTGCCAGCAGGTTGGGACAGGTCTACACTGAAGCTTTCTTT.

This clonotype was detected many times. The gene calls are TRBV6-5 and TRBJ1-1; D possibly corresponds to TRBD1 (6 bases). The CDR3 has 16 residues. The germline V gene encodes CDR1 MNHEY and CDR2 SVGAGI. V was trimmed by 2 bases and J by 1 base, leaving 14 bases between them. The CDR3 DNA sequence: TGTGCCAGCAGTTACGGTCTCGGCAGGGGGAACACTGAAGCTTTCTTT. This codes for CASSYGLGRGNTEAFF.

This clonotype was found a few times. The chain links TRBV3-1 to TRBJ2-7, with D tentatively TRBD2 (5 bases). This CDR3 region has 15 residues. Trimming pared 6 bases from V and 2 bases from J, leaving 17 bases between. Germline-derived CDR1 and CDR2 are LGHDT and YNNKEL (reference sequence). In DNA, the CDR3 is TGTGCCAGCAGTCATGGGAGTCAGGTCCCCTACGAGCAGTACTTC. The encoded protein is CASSHGSQVPYEQYF.

This clonotype was picked up many times. V gene TRBV15 combines with J gene TRBJ2-5, with D unresolved. Germline loops: CDR1 LNHNV, CDR2 YYDKDF (reference sequence). CDR3 length: 14 residues. V was cut by 1 base and J by 3 bases, with 9 bases left in between. CDR3 bases: TGTGCCACCAGCAGAGTGGGCGGAGAAGAGACCCAGTACTTC. Translating gives CATSRVGGEETQYF.